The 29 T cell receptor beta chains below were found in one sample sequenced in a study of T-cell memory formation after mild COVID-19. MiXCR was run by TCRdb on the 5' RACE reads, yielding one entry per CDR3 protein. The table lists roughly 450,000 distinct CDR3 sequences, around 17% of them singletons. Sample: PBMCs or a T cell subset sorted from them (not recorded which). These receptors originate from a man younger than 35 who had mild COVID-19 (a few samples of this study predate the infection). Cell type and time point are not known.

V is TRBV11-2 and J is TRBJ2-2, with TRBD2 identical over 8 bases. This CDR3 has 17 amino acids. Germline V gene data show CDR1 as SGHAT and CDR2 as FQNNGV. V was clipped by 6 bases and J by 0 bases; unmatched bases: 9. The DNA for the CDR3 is TGTGCCAGCAGACAACCCTTAGCGGGGTCGAACACCGGGGAGCTGTTTTTT. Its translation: CASRQPLAGSNTGELFF.

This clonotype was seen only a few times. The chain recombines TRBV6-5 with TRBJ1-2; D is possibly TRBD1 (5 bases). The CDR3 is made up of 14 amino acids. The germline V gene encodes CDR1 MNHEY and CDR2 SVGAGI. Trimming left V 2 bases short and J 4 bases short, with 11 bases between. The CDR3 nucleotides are TGTGCCAGCAGTTACGGGGGGGATACCTATGGCTACACCTTC. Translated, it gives CASSYGGDTYGYTF.

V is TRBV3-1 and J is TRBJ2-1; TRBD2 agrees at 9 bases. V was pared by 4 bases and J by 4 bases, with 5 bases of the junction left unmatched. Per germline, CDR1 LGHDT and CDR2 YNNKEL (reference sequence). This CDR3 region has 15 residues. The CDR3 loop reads CASSRGSGGYNEQFF. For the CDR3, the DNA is TGTGCCAGCAGCCGAGGGAGCGGGGGGTACAATGAGCAGTTCTTC.

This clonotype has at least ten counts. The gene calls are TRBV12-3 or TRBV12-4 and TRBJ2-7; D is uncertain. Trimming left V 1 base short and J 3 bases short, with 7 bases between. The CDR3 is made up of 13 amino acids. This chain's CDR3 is CASSLGGNYEQYF. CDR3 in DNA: TGTGCCAGCAGTTTAGGGGGTAACTACGAGCAGTACTTC.

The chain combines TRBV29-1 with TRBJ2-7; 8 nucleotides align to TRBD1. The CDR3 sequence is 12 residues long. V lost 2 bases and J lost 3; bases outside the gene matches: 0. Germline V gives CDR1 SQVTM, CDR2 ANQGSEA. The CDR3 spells CSVETGGYEQYF. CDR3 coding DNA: TGCAGCGTTGAAACAGGGGGCTACGAGCAGTACTTC.

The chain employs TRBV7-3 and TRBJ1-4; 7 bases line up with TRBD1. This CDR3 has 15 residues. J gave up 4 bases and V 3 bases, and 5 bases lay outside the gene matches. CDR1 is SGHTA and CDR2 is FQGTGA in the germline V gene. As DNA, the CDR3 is TGTGCCAGCAGCTTCGACAGGGCTAGTAATGAAAAACTGTTTTTT. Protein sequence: CASSFDRASNEKLFF. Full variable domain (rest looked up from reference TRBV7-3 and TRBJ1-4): GAGVSQTPSNKVTEKGKYVELRCDPISGHTALYWYRQSLGQGPEFLIYFQGTGAADDSGLPNDRFFAVRPEGSVSTLKIQRTERGDSAVYLCASSFDRASNEKLFFGSGTQLSVL.

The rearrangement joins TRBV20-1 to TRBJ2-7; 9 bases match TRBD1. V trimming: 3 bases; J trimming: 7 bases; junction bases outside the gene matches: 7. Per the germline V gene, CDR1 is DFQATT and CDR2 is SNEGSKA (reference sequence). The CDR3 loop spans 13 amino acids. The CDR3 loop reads CSASADRGLEQYV. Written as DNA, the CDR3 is TGCAGTGCTAGTGCGGACAGGGGTTTGGAGCAGTACGTC.

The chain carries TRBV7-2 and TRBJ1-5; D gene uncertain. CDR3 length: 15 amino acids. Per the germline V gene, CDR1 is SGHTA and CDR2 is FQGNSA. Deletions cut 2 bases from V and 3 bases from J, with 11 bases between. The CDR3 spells CASSLLAGPNQPQHF. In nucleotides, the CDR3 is TGTGCCAGCAGCTTATTGGCAGGCCCCAATCAGCCCCAGCATTTT.

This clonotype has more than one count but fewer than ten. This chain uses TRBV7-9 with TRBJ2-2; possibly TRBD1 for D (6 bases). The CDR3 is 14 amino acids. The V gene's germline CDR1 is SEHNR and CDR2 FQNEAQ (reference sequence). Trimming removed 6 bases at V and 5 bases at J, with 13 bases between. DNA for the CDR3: TGTGCCAGCAGACCGAAAACAGGGACCGGGGAGCTGTTTTTT. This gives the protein CASRPKTGTGELFF.

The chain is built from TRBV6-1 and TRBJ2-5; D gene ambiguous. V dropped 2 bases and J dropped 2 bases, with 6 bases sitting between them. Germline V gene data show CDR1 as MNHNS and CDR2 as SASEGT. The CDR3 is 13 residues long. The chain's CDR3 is CASSESQQETQYF. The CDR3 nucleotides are TGTGCCAGCAGTGAAAGCCAGCAAGAGACCCAGTACTTC.

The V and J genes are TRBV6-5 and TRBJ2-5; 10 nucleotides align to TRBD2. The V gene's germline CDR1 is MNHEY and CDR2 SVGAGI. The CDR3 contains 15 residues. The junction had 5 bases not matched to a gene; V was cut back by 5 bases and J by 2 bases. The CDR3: CASSNSGGRQETQYF. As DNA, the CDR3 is TGTGCCAGCAGTAATAGCGGGGGGCGACAAGAGACCCAGTACTTC.

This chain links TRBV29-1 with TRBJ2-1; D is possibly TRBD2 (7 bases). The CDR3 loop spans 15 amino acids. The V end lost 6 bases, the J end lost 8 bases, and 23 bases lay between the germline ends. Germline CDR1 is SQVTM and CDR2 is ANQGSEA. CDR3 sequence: CSVNQRDKRGDEQFF. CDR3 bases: TGCAGCGTAAATCAGCGGGACAAGCGGGGCGATGAGCAGTTCTTC.

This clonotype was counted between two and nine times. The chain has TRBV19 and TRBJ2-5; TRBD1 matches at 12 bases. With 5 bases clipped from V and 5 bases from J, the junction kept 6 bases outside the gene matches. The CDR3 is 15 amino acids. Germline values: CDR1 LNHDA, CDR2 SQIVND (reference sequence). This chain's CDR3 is CASSGTGGLVETQYF. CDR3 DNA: TGTGCCAGTAGTGGGACAGGGGGCTTAGTTGAGACCCAGTACTTC.

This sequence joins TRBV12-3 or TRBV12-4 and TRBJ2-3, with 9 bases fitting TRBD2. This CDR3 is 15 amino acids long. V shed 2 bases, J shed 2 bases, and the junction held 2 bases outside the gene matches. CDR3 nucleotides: TGTGCCAGCAGTTTAAGCGGGGGGTACACAGATACGCAGTATTTT. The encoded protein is CASSLSGGYTDTQYF.

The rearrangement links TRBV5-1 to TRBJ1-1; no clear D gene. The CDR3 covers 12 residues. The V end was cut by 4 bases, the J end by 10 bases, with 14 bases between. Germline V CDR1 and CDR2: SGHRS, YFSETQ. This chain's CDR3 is CASSPQWLGAFF. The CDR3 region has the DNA TGCGCCAGCAGCCCTCAGTGGCTTGGAGCTTTCTTT.

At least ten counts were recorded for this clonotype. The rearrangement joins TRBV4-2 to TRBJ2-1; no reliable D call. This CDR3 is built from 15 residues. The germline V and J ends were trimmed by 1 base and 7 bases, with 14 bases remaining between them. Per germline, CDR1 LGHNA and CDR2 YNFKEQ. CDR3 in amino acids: CASSQVGYQRNEQFF. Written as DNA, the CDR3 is TGTGCCAGCAGCCAAGTTGGTTACCAACGTAATGAGCAGTTCTTC.

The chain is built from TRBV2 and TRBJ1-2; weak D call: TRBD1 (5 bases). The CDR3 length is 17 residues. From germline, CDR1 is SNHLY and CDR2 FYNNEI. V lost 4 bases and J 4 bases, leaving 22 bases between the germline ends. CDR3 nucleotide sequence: TGTGCCAGCAGTGGGGGGTCTCGGTGGGAGGACCGCTATGGCTACACCTTC. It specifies CASSGGSRWEDRYGYTF.

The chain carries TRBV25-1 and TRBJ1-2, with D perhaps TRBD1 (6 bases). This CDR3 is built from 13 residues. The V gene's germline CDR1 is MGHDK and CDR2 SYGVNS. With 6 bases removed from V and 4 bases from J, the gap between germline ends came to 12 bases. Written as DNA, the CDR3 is TGTGCCAGCAGCGGGGGGGCTTTCTATGGCTACACCTTC. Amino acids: CASSGGAFYGYTF.

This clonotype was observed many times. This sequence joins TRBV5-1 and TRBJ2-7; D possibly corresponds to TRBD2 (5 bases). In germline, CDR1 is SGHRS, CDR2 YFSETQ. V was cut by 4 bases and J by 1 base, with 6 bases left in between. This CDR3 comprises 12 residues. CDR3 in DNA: TGCGCCAGCAGCGAGGGTTCCTACGAGCAGTACTTC. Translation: CASSEGSYEQYF.

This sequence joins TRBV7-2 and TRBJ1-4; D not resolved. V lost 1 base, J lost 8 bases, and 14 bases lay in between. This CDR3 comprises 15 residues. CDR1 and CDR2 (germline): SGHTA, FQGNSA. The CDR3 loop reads CASSLGGGGGEKLFF. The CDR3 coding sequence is TGTGCCAGCAGCTTAGGTGGTGGCGGCGGGGAAAAACTGTTTTTT.

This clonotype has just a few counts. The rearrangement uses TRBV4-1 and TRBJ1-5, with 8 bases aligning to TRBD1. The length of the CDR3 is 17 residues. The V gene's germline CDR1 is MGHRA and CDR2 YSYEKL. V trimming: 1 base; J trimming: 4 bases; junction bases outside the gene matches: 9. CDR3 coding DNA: TGCGCCAGCAGCCAAGGCAATGGACAGGGCCTTAATCAGCCCCAGCATTTT. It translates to CASSQGNGQGLNQPQHF.

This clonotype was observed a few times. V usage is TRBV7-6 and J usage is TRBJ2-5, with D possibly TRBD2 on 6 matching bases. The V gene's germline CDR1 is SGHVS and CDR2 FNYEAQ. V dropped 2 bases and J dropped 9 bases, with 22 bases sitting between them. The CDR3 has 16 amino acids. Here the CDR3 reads CASSLRFQGPSGAQYF. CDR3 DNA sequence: TGTGCCAGCAGCTTAAGGTTCCAGGGACCTTCGGGGGCCCAGTACTTC.

The CDR3 spells CASSLVGSGVEQFF. Written as DNA, the CDR3 is TGCGCCAGCAGCTTGGTGGGTAGCGGGGTTGAGCAGTTCTTC. The chain employs TRBV5-1 and TRBJ2-1; 8 bases align to TRBD2. CDR3 length: 14 residues. Germline V CDR1 and CDR2: SGHRS, YFSETQ. The trim removed 0 bases at V and 9 bases at J, leaving 5 bases unmatched.

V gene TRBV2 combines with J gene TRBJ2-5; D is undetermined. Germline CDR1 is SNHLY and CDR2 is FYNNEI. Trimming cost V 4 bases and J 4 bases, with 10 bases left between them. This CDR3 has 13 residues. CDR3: CASSGALAETQYF. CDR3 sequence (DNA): TGTGCCAGCAGTGGTGCATTAGCAGAGACCCAGTACTTC.

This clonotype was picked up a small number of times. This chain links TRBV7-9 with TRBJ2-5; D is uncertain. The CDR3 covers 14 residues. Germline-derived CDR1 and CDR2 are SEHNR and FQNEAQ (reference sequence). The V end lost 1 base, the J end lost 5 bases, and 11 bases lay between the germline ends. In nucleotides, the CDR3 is TGTGCCAGCAGCTTAGATCCCAACAGTGAGACCCAGTACTTC. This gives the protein CASSLDPNSETQYF.

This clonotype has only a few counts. This CDR3 reads CASSLYPGLAGDRETQYF. As DNA, the CDR3 is TGTGCCAGCAGTTTATACCCGGGACTAGCGGGGGATCGGGAGACCCAGTACTTC. This chain joins TRBV27 and TRBJ2-5, with TRBD2 matching 14 bases. The V and J ends lost 1 base and 5 bases, in that order; junction bases with no gene match: 9. Germline V lookup: CDR1 MNHEY, CDR2 SMNVEV (reference sequence). This CDR3 comprises 18 residues.

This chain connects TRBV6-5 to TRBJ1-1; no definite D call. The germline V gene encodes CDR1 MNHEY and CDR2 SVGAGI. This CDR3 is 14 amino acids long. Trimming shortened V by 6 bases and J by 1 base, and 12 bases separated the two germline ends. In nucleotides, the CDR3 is TGTGCCAGCAGCAGGAGGGCGCGGAACACTGAAGCTTTCTTT. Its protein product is CASSRRARNTEAFF.

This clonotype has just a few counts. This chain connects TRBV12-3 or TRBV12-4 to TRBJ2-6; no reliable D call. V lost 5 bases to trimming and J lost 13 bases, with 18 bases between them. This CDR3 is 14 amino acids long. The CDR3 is CASSASRDPRVLTF. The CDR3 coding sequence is TGTGCCAGCAGTGCCAGCCGAGACCCTCGGGTCCTGACTTTC.

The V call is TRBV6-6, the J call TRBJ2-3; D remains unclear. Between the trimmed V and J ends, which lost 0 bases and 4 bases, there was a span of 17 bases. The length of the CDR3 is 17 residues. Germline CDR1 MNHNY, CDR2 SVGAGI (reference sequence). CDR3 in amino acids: CASSYSLQPSQPDTQYF. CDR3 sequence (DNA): TGTGCCAGCAGTTACTCTCTCCAGCCCAGCCAGCCAGATACGCAGTATTTT.